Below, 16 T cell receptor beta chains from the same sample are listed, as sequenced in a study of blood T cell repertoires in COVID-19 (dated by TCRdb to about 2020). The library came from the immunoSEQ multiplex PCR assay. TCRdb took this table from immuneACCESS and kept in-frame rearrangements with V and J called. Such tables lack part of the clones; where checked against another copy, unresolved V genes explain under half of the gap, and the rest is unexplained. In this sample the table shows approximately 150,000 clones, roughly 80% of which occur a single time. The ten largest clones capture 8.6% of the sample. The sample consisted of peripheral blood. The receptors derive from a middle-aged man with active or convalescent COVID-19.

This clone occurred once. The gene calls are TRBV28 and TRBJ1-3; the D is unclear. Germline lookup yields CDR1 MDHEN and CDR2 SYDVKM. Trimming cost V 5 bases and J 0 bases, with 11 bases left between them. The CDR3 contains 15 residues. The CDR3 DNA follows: TGTGCCAGCAGTCCCGGAGATATCTCTGGAAACACCATATATTTT. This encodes CASSPGDISGNTIYF.

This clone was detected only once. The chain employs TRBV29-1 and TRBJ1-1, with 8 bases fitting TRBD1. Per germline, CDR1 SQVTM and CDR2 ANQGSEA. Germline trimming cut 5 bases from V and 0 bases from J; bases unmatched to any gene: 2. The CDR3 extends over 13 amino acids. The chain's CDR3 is CSVRTGLNTEAFF. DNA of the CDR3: TGCAGCGTTCGGACAGGGCTGAACACTGAAGCTTTCTTT.

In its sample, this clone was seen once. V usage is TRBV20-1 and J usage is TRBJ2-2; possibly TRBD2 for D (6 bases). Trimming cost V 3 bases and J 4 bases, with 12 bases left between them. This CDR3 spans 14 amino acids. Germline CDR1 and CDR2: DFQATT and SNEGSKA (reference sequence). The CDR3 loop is CSASLGGTTGELFF. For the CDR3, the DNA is TGCAGTGCTAGTTTGGGCGGGACCACCGGGGAGCTGTTTTTT.

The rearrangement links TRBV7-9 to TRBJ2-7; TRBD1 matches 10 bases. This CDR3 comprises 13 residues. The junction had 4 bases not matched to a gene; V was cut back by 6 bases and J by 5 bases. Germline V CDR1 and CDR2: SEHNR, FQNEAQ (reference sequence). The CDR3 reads CASSSGTGDEQYF. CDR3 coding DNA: TGTGCCAGCAGTTCCGGGACAGGGGACGAGCAGTACTTC.

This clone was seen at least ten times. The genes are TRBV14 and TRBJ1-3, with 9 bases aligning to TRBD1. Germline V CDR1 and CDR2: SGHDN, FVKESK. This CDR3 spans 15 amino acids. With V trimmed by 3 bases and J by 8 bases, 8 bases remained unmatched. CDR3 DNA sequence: TGTGCCAGCAGCCACGATGGACAGGGGCTGGACACCATATATTTT. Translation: CASSHDGQGLDTIYF.

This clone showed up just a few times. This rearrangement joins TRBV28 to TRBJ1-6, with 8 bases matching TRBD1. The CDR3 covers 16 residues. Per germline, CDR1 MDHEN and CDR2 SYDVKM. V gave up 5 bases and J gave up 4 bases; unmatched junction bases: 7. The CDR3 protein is CASSPTRDRYNSPLHF. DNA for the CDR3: TGTGCCAGCAGTCCCACCCGGGACAGGTATAATTCACCCCTCCACTTT. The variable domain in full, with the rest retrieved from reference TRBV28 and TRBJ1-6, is DVKVTQSSRYLVKRTGEKVFLECVQDMDHENMFWYRQDPGLGLRLIYFSYDVKMKEKGDIPEGYSVSREKKERFSLILESASTNQTSMYLCASSPTRDRYNSPLHFGNGTRLTVT.

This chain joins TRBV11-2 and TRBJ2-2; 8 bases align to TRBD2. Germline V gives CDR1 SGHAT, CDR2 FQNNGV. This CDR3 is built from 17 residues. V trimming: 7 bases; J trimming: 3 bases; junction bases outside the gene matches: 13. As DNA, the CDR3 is TGTGCCAGCACCGTCCCTAAGACTAGCGAATACACCGGGGAGCTGTTTTTT. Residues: CASTVPKTSEYTGELFF.

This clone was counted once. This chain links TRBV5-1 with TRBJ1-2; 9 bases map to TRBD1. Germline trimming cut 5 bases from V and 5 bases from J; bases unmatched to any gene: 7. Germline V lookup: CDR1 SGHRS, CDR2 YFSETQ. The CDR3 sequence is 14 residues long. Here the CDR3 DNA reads TGCGCCAGCAGTCGTCGGACAGGGGAGTATGGCTACACCTTC. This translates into CASSRRTGEYGYTF.

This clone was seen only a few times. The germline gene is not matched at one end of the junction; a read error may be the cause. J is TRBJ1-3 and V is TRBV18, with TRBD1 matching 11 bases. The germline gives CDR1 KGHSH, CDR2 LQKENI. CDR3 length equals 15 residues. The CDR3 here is CASSRSGTGGSTIYF. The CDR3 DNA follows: TGTGCCAGCTCACGTTCCGGGACAGGGGGAAGCACCATATATTTT.

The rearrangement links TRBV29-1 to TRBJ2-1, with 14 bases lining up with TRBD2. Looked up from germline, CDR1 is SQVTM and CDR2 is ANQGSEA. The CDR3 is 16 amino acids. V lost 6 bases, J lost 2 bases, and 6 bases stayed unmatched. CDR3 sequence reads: CSVPGLAGAPYNEQFF. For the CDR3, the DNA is TGCAGCGTCCCGGGACTAGCGGGAGCCCCCTACAATGAGCAGTTCTTC.

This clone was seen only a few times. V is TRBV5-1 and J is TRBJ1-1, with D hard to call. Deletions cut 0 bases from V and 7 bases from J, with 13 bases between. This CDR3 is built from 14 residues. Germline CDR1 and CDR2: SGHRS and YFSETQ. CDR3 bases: TGCGCCAGCAGCTTGGCCTCCGGGGAGGTTGAAGCTTTCTTT. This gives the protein CASSLASGEVEAFF.

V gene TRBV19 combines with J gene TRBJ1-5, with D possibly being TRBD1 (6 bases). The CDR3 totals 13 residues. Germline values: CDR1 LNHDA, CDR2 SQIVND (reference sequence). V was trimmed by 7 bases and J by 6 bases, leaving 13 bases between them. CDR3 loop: CASTRGAGQPQHF. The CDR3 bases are TGTGCCAGTACCCGGGGGGCTGGTCAGCCCCAGCATTTT.

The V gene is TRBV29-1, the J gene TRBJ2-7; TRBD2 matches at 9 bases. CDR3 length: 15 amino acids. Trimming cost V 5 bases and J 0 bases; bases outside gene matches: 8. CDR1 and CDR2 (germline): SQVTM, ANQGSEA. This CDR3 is CSVRRTSAYSYEQYF. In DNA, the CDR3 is TGCAGCGTTCGTCGGACTAGCGCCTACTCCTACGAGCAGTACTTC.

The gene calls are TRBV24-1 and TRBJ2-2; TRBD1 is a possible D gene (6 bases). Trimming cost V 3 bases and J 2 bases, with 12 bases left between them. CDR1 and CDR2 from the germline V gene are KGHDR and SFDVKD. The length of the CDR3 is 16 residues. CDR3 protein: CATSDTGTHNTGELFF. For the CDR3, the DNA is TGTGCCACCAGTGATACCGGGACACATAACACCGGGGAGCTGTTTTTT.

CDR3 protein: CASREGAGEQFF. CDR3 sequence (DNA): TGTGCCAGCAGAGAGGGGGCGGGTGAGCAGTTCTTC. The chain employs TRBV6-5 and TRBJ2-1, with 7 bases fitting TRBD1. The ends lost 6 bases at V and 9 bases at J; junction bases unmatched: 5. This CDR3 spans 12 amino acids. Germline CDR1 and CDR2: MNHEY and SVGAGI.

Here the CDR3 reads CASSPREGRSTDTQYF. As DNA, the CDR3 is TGTGCCAGCAGCCCGCGGGAGGGCCGGAGCACAGATACGCAGTATTTT. The V call is TRBV7-3, the J call TRBJ2-3; TRBD2 matches 9 bases. CDR3 length: 16 amino acids. The junction had 6 bases not matched to a gene; V was cut back by 5 bases and J by 0 bases. CDR1 and CDR2 (germline): SGHTA, FQGTGA.